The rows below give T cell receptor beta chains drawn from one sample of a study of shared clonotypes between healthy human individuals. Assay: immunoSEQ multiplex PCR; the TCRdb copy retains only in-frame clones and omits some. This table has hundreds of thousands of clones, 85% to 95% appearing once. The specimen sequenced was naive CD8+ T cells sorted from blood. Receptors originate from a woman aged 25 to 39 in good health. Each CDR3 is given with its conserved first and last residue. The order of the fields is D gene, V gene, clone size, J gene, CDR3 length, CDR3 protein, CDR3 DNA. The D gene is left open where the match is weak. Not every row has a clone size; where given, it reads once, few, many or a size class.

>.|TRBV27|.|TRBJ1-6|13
CASSFGDNSPLHF
TGTGCCAGCAGTTTCGGAGATAATTCACCCCTCCACTTT
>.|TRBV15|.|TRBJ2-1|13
CATSRDSPSRQFF
TGTGCCACCAGCAGAGATTCCCCTAGCCGGCAGTTCTTC
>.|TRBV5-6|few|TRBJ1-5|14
CASSLDGNNQPQHF
TGTGCCAGCAGCTTAGATGGCAACAATCAGCCCCAGCATTTT
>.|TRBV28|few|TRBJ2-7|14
CASSAQSRAAGWDF
TGTGCCAGCAGTGCCCAATCTAGAGCGGCCGGGTGGGACTTC
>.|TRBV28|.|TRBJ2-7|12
CASSLVRSEQYF
TGTGCCAGCAGTTTAGTCCGGAGCGAGCAGTACTTC
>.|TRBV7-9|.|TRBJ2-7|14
CASSPDRPSYEQYF
TGTGCCAGCAGCCCCGACAGGCCCTCCTACGAGCAGTACTTC
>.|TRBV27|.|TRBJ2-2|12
CASSPLPGELFF
TGTGCCAGCAGTCCCCTCCCCGGGGAGCTGTTTTTT
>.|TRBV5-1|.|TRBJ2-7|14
CASVFRGGSYEQYF
TGCGCCAGCGTCTTCAGGGGGGGCTCCTACGAGCAGTACTTC
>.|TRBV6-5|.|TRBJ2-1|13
CASSRASLNEQFF
TGTGCCAGCAGTAGGGCTTCACTAAATGAGCAGTTCTTC
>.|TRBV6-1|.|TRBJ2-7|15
CASTSPTGNLYEQYF
TGTGCCAGCACCTCCCCGACAGGAAATCTCTACGAGCAGTACTTC
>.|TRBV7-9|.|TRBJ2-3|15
CASSLRDLRPDTQYF
TGTGCCAGCAGCTTGCGGGACCTCCGCCCCGATACGCAGTATTTT
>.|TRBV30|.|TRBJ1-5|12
CAWRLGNQPQHF
TGTGCCTGGAGGTTGGGCAATCAGCCCCAGCATTTT
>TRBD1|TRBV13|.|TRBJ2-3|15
CASSTRDRGTDTQYF
TGTGCCAGCAGCACTCGGGACAGGGGCACAGATACGCAGTATTTT
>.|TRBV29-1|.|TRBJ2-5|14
CSVEGGQLQETQYF
TGCAGCGTTGAGGGGGGACAGCTCCAAGAGACCCAGTACTTC
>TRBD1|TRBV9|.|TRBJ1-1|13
CASSHNQGEEAFF
TGTGCCAGCAGCCATAACCAGGGGGAAGAAGCTTTCTTT
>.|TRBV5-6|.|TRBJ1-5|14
CASSLWPENQPQHF
TGTGCCAGCAGCTTGTGGCCAGAGAATCAGCCCCAGCATTTT
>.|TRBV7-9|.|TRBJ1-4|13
CASSLTVNEKLFF
TGTGCCAGCAGCCTGACAGTTAATGAAAAACTGTTTTTT
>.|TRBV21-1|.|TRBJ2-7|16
CASSFRGGGGSYEQYF
TGTGCCAGCAGCTTCAGAGGGGGAGGTGGGTCCTACGAGCAGTACTTC
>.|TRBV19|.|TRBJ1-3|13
CASSRREGNTIYF
TGTGCCAGTAGTAGGCGGGAAGGAAACACCATATATTTT
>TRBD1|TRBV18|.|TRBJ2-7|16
CASSPPGTGERYEQYF
TGTGCCAGCTCACCACCGGGGACAGGGGAAAGATACGAGCAGTACTTC
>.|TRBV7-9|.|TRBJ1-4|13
CASSLPTNEKLFF
TGTGCCAGCAGCTTACCAACTAATGAAAAACTGTTTTTT
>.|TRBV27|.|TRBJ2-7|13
CAIMKGGGYEQYF
TGTGCCATCATGAAGGGGGGAGGGTACGAGCAGTACTTC
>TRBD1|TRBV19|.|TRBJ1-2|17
CASTPGQGARLNYGYTF
TGTGCCAGTACTCCGGGACAGGGGGCTCGACTTAACTATGGCTACACCTTC
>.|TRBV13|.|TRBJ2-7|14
CASSLGQAYYEQYF
TGTGCCAGCAGCTTGGGTCAGGCTTACTACGAGCAGTACTTC
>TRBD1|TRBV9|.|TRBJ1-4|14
CASSTGQGNEKLFF
TGTGCCAGCAGCACAGGACAGGGGAATGAAAAACTGTTTTTT
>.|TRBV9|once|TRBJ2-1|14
CASSVGPTYNEQFF
TGTGCCAGCAGCGTAGGTCCCACATACAATGAGCAGTTCTTC